This T cell receptor beta chain was captured in a study of shared clonotypes between healthy human individuals. General observations from the study: Sharing of clonotypes among donors was expected to vary with sequencing depth. Naive subsets typically showed greater estimated richness than memory subsets.

Clones were read by immunoSEQ multiplex PCR, and TCRdb kept only the in-frame ones, dropping some. This table has over a million clones, approximately 70% appearing once. This clone was seen only once. Its antigen remains unknown. V was clipped by 3 bases and J by 1 base, with 12 bases between them. The germline V gene has CDR1 MNHEY and CDR2 SMNVEV (reference sequence). The CDR3 sequence is 15 residues long. This chain uses TRBV27 with TRBJ2-5; D remains ambiguous. The TCR originated in a man younger than 35 in good health. Sequencing was carried out using memory CD4+ T cells sorted from blood. Specified subset: CD45RA-negative fraction. In nucleotides, the CDR3 is TGTGCCAGCAGTTTCGTATATGGGGTCCAAGAGACCCAGTACTTC. Translated: CASSFVYGVQETQYF.